What follows are 16 T cell receptor beta chains derived from one specimen sequenced in a study of blood T cell repertoires in COVID-19. Repertoires were generated with immunoSEQ multiplex PCR, while TCRdb's copy carries only in-frame clones and drops some. The sample lists 45,000 to 65,000 clones; roughly 84% were seen once. Sequenced sample: peripheral blood. These receptors were collected from a man aged 45-65 years with active COVID-19.

The V call is TRBV28, the J call TRBJ2-7, with 7 bases matching TRBD1. This CDR3 spans 15 amino acids. Germline CDR1 MDHEN, CDR2 SYDVKM. Trimming removed 3 bases from V and 5 bases from J; junction bases left unmatched: 10. CDR3 DNA sequence: TGTGCCAGCAGTTTGGGGCGCTGGACAGGCAACGAGCAGTACTTC. Translation gives CASSLGRWTGNEQYF.

This chain links TRBV5-4 with TRBJ1-4; 7 nucleotides match TRBD1. The CDR3 is 15 residues long. V shed 0 bases and J 2 bases; nucleotides not matched to a gene: 1. The germline CDR1 and CDR2 sequences are SGHNT and YYREEE (reference sequence). The CDR3 nucleotides read TGTGCCAGCAGCTTGGCACAGGGGACTAATGAAAAACTGTTTTTT. It translates to CASSLAQGTNEKLFF.

In its sample, this clone was seen once. The rearrangement uses TRBV12-5 and TRBJ1-1, with 11 nucleotides matching TRBD1. CDR3 size: 18 residues. Trimming cost V 0 bases and J 2 bases; bases outside gene matches: 8. Germline V CDR1 and CDR2: LGHNT, FRNRAP. DNA for the CDR3: TGTGCTAGTGGTTTGGTACTGGGACAGGGGGAGGTAAACACTGAAGCTTTCTTT. Encoded protein: CASGLVLGQGEVNTEAFF.

V gene TRBV11-3 combines with J gene TRBJ2-2; 7 positions agree with TRBD1. J lost 5 bases, V lost 8 bases, and 5 bases had no gene match. Germline values: CDR1 SGHNT, CDR2 YENEEA. The CDR3 has 13 amino acids. The CDR3 bases are TGTGCCAGCTCCAGGGGGTCGACCGGGGAGCTGTTTTTT. Its translation is CASSRGSTGELFF.

In this sample, this clone turned up once. The rearrangement joins TRBV7-2 to TRBJ2-7; a possible D gene is TRBD2 (6 bases). V was trimmed by 5 bases and J by 4 bases, leaving 21 bases between them. CDR1 SGHTA and CDR2 FQGNSA come from the germline V gene. The length of the CDR3 is 16 residues. The CDR3 reads CASSQQLLARPYEQYF. CDR3 sequence (DNA): TGTGCCAGCAGCCAACAATTACTAGCCCGTCCGTACGAGCAGTACTTC.

The rearrangement uses TRBV5-1 and TRBJ1-1; D is possibly TRBD1 (5 bases). This CDR3 region has 13 residues. Per germline, CDR1 SGHRS and CDR2 YFSETQ. V was clipped by 4 bases and J by 1 base, with 8 bases between them. The DNA for the CDR3 is TGCGCCAGCAGCCGACAGAGGAACACTGAAGCTTTCTTT. Amino acid sequence: CASSRQRNTEAFF.

This clone has just one count. The V and J genes are TRBV28 and TRBJ2-3; 8 nucleotides align to TRBD2. Germline V gives CDR1 MDHEN, CDR2 SYDVKM. This CDR3 has 17 amino acids. J gave up 7 bases and V 5 bases, and 17 bases lay outside the gene matches. In DNA, the CDR3 is TGTGCCAGCAGTCCCCGGACTAGCTCGATCGGATCACATACGCAGTATTTT. Amino acids: CASSPRTSSIGSHTQYF.

This clone has more than one count but fewer than ten. The chain has TRBV2 and TRBJ1-1, with D possibly matching TRBD1 (6 bases). The CDR3 consists of 13 residues. Germline values: CDR1 SNHLY, CDR2 FYNNEI. Trimming took off 6 bases at V and 0 bases at J, with 8 bases between the two ends. The CDR3 nucleotides read TGTGCCAGCAGGACAGGCCTGAACACTGAAGCTTTCTTT. Protein product: CASRTGLNTEAFF.

This rearrangement joins TRBV7-9 to TRBJ2-5, with 10 bases lining up with TRBD2. Germline lookup yields CDR1 SEHNR and CDR2 FQNEAQ (reference sequence). The CDR3 is made up of 16 amino acids. V lost 3 bases, J lost 5 bases, and 9 bases stayed unmatched. The CDR3 coding sequence is TGTGCCAGCAGCTTGACTCCGGCTAGCGGGAGCGAGACCCAGTACTTC. Amino acids: CASSLTPASGSETQYF.

This chain uses TRBV28 with TRBJ2-7, with 10 bases aligning to TRBD1. Germline V gene sequence: CDR1 MDHEN, CDR2 SYDVKM. CDR3 length: 15 amino acids. V gave up 5 bases and J gave up 5 bases; unmatched junction bases: 9. CDR3 sequence reads: CASSILRDRGHEQYF. The CDR3, as DNA: TGTGCCAGCAGTATACTCCGGGACAGGGGCCACGAGCAGTACTTC.

This sequence joins TRBV5-6 and TRBJ2-1; 7 bases map to TRBD2. CDR1 is SGHDT and CDR2 is YYEEEE in the germline V gene. The V gene end was trimmed by 1 base and the J gene end by 6 bases; junction bases not matched to a gene: 7. The CDR3 is 15 residues long. The CDR3 DNA reads as TGTGCCAGCAGCTTGTGGGAGGGAGCTTTCAATGAGCAGTTCTTC. This translates into CASSLWEGAFNEQFF.

The V call is TRBV7-7, the J call TRBJ2-3; TRBD1 agrees at 8 bases. Germline V gives CDR1 SSHAT, CDR2 FNYEAQ (reference sequence). The CDR3 has 14 amino acids. Germline trimming cut 5 bases from V and 4 bases from J; bases unmatched to any gene: 5. CDR3 in DNA: TGTGCCAGCAGCCCAGGGGGCAAAGCAGATACGCAGTATTTT. Protein sequence: CASSPGGKADTQYF.

About this clone itself: The conserved phenylalanine or tryptophan is not found at the CDR3 terminus, so this likely reflects a read error. No DNA is shown, since the ends of the CDR3 on it are uncertain; the CDR3 is the one TCRdb lists. J is TRBJ1-1 and V is TRBV15. Germline V gene sequence: CDR1 LNHNV, CDR2 YYDKDF (reference sequence). The CDR3 is made up of 14 amino acids, end residues included. The CDR3: CATSRDGKAGRHGV.

Written as DNA, the CDR3 is TGTGCCAGCAGCGGTCAGGGGGCTCGGGGCTACACCTTC. Protein: CASSGQGARGYTF. The rearrangement joins TRBV9 to TRBJ1-2; 8 bases are shared with TRBD1. With 3 bases clipped from V and 8 bases from J, the junction kept 6 bases outside the gene matches. This CDR3 has 13 residues. The germline V gene has CDR1 SGDLS and CDR2 YYNGEE.

This sequence joins TRBV7-2 and TRBJ2-7, with D maybe TRBD1 (6 bases). The CDR3 length is 14 residues. V was pared by 5 bases and J by 1 base, with 12 bases between. Germline lookup yields CDR1 SGHTA and CDR2 FQGNSA. CDR3 nucleotide sequence: TGTGCCAGCAGCCTCCGACAGGCATCCTACGAGCAGTACTTC. Translated: CASSLRQASYEQYF. Based on the CDR3 plus reference TRBV7-2 and TRBJ2-7, the full variable domain is GAGVSQSPSNKVTEKGKDVELRCDPISGHTALYWYRQSLGQGLEFLIYFQGNSAPDKSGLPSDRFSAERTGGSVSTLTIQRTQQEDSAVYLCASSLRQASYEQYFGPGTRLTVT.

The rearrangement uses TRBV14 and TRBJ1-1; a possible D gene is TRBD1 (6 bases). The CDR3 is 17 amino acids. V shed 1 base and J shed 7 bases, with 22 bases lying between them. Germline assignment: CDR1 SGHDN and CDR2 FVKESK. This chain's CDR3 is CASSQVYRAHAGLEAFF. The DNA for the CDR3 is TGTGCCAGCAGCCAAGTCTACAGGGCCCACGCGGGTCTTGAAGCTTTCTTT. The whole variable domain, remainder taken from reference TRBV14 and TRBJ1-1, is EAGVTQFPSHSVIEKGQTVTLRCDPISGHDNLYWYRRVMGKEIKFLLHFVKESKQDESGMPNNRFLAERTGGTYSTLKVQPAELEDSGVYFCASSQVYRAHAGLEAFFGQGTRLTVV.